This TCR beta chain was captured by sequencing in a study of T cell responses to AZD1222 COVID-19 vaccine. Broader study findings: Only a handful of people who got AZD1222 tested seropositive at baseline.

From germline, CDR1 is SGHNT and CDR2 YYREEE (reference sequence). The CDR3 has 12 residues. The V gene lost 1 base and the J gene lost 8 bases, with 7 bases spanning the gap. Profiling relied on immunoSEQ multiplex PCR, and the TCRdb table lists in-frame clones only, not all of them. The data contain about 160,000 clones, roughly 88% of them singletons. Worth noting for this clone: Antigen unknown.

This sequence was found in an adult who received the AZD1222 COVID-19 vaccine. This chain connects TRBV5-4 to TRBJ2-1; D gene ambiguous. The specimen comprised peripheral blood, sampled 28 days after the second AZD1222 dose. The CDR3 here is CASSLQGDEQFF. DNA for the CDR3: TGTGCCAGCAGCTTGCAAGGTGATGAGCAGTTCTTC. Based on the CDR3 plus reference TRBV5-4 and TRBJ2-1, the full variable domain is ETGVTQSPTHLIKTRGQQVTLRCSSQSGHNTVSWYQQALGQGPQFIFQYYREEENGRGNFPPRFSGLQFPNYSSELNVNALELDDSALYLCASSLQGDEQFFGPGTRLTVL.